This T cell receptor beta chain was profiled in a study of cytomegalovirus exposure and HLA in healthy donors. Researchers ran the PCR with 60 Vbeta and 13 Jbeta primers. Only in-frame clones appear in the TCRdb table, and some are missing; sequencing was by immunoSEQ multiplex PCR. Among around 93,000 clones listed, roughly 63% were seen once. The V and J ends lost 4 bases and 4 bases, in that order; junction bases with no gene match: 8. Per germline, CDR1 SGHRS and CDR2 YFSETQ. The length of the CDR3 is 17 residues. The chain recombines TRBV5-1 with TRBJ2-1; 13 nucleotides agree with TRBD2. The specimen was PBMCs. The TCR comes from a boy between 10 and 17 years old in good health and CMV-seropositive. This chain's CDR3 is CASSMGLAGSIYNEQFF. DNA for the CDR3: TGCGCCAGCAGCATGGGACTAGCGGGATCAATTTACAATGAGCAGTTCTTC.